The 26 T cell receptor beta chains below were found in one sample sequenced in a study of T cell responses to AZD1222 COVID-19 vaccine. Libraries were prepared by immunoSEQ multiplex PCR; TCRdb keeps only in-frame clonotypes and omits some of them. The sample has some 150,000 clones, approximately 85% seen once. The starting material was peripheral blood, obtained 28 days after the second dose of the MenACWY control vaccine. These receptors came from an adult who received the MenACWY meningococcal vaccine as a control.

This rearrangement joins TRBV12-3 or TRBV12-4 to TRBJ1-2; D gene ambiguous. Trimming shortened V by 1 base and J by 8 bases, and 5 bases separated the two germline ends. CDR3 length: 11 residues. This chain's CDR3 is CASSLGKGYTF. The CDR3 DNA reads as TGTGCCAGCAGTTTAGGGAAGGGCTACACCTTC.

This clone has a single count. V gene TRBV13 combines with J gene TRBJ2-7; 8 bases match TRBD2. The germline V gene has CDR1 PRHDT and CDR2 FYEKMQ (reference sequence). The CDR3 sequence is 15 residues long. Germline trimming cut 5 bases from V and 3 bases from J; bases unmatched to any gene: 9. CDR3: CASSPREGSLYEQYF. DNA for the CDR3: TGTGCCAGCAGCCCCCGGGAGGGGAGCCTCTACGAGCAGTACTTC.

The J gene is TRBJ2-1, the V gene TRBV16, with 7 bases that match TRBD2. V shed 4 bases and J 9 bases; nucleotides not matched to a gene: 12. CDR3 length: 15 residues. The germline V gene has CDR1 KGHSY and CDR2 FQNENV. The CDR3 bases are TGTGCCAGCAGCCGGGAAATGGGGGGGACTGGTGAGCAGTTCTTC. Encoded protein: CASSREMGGTGEQFF.

J is TRBJ1-1 and V is TRBV14; D is uncertain. CDR1 and CDR2 (germline): SGHDN, FVKESK. Trimming left V 1 base short and J 8 bases short, with 11 bases between. The CDR3 totals 13 residues. CDR3 in amino acids: CASSQVVGGEAFF. CDR3 in DNA: TGTGCCAGCAGCCAAGTAGTGGGTGGGGAAGCTTTCTTT.

The chain employs TRBV7-8 and TRBJ1-2; D call uncertain. The CDR3 covers 17 residues. Trimming stripped 4 bases from V and 4 bases from J, with 22 bases between. Germline V gene lookup returns CDR1 SGHVS and CDR2 FQNEAQ. The CDR3 sequence is CASSSSPSRTSGYGYTF. CDR3 DNA sequence: TGTGCCAGCAGCTCATCCCCATCTAGGACGAGTGGCTATGGCTACACCTTC.

The V and J genes are TRBV24-1 and TRBJ2-5; D tentatively fits TRBD1 or TRBD2 (5 bases each). The length of the CDR3 is 14 residues. V lost 2 bases and J 4 bases, leaving 10 bases between the germline ends. Germline V gene lookup returns CDR1 KGHDR and CDR2 SFDVKD. CDR3 amino acids: CATSDWGEGETQYF. CDR3 bases: TGTGCCACCAGTGATTGGGGCGAGGGAGAGACCCAGTACTTC.

The chain joins TRBV7-2 to TRBJ1-1; TRBD1 is a possible D gene (5 bases). Per germline, CDR1 SGHTA and CDR2 FQGNSA. V shed 1 base and J shed 3 bases, with 9 bases lying between them. The CDR3 contains 14 residues. The CDR3 loop is CASSLDRGDTEAFF. In nucleotides, the CDR3 is TGTGCCAGCAGCTTAGATCGGGGGGACACTGAAGCTTTCTTT.

V gene TRBV11-3 combines with J gene TRBJ1-1; D is undetermined. Germline-derived CDR1 and CDR2 are SGHNT and YENEEA. The CDR3 spans 13 residues. Trimming shortened V by 1 base and J by 2 bases, and 5 bases separated the two germline ends. CDR3: CASSLALNTEAFF. The CDR3 bases are TGTGCCAGCAGCTTAGCCCTTAACACTGAAGCTTTCTTT.

The chain has TRBV6-4 and TRBJ2-3; TRBD1 aligns across 9 bases. The V segment lost 4 bases and the J segment 3 bases; nucleotides outside the gene matches: 8. The CDR3 has 16 residues. Germline assignment: CDR1 MRHNA and CDR2 SNTAGT. CDR3 amino acids: CASSALPGQGTDTQYF. The CDR3 DNA sequence: TGTGCCAGCAGTGCCCTACCGGGACAGGGTACAGATACGCAGTATTTT.

This sequence joins TRBV28 and TRBJ2-2, with 8 bases aligning to TRBD2. Per the germline V gene, CDR1 is MDHEN and CDR2 is SYDVKM. The CDR3 length is 16 residues. The ends lost 7 bases at V and 4 bases at J; junction bases unmatched: 11. CDR3 amino acids: CASTTPGGAGTGELFF. The CDR3 DNA reads as TGTGCCAGCACGACACCCGGGGGGGCCGGCACCGGGGAGCTGTTTTTT.

The chain joins TRBV11-1 to TRBJ2-7; 7 bases are shared with TRBD1. This CDR3 is 14 amino acids long. Germline V gene lookup returns CDR1 SGHAT and CDR2 FQDESV (reference sequence). After removal of 5 bases from V and 3 bases from J, the junction contained 7 bases not matched to a gene. As DNA, the CDR3 is TGTGCCAGCAGCGCGACAGGGAATCGCTACGAGCAGTACTTC. It yields the protein CASSATGNRYEQYF.

The chain combines TRBV7-8 with TRBJ1-2; D uncertain. Trimming pared 7 bases from V and 2 bases from J, leaving 14 bases between. The CDR3 consists of 14 residues. CDR1 is SGHVS, CDR2 FQNEAQ, per germline. CDR3 sequence reads: CASTLPGRNYGYTF. In DNA, the CDR3 is TGTGCCAGCACTCTTCCCGGCAGAAACTATGGCTACACCTTC.

This clone was counted a few times. This chain uses TRBV27 with TRBJ2-3; 10 bases are a match to TRBD2. The J segment lost 4 bases and the V segment lost 5 bases, leaving 12 bases of the junction unmatched. The V gene's germline CDR1 is MNHEY and CDR2 SMNVEV (reference sequence). The CDR3 length is 17 residues. CDR3 in DNA: TGTGCCAGCAGTACGCCCTTCGGACTAGCGGACGCAGATACGCAGTATTTT. Amino acids: CASSTPFGLADADTQYF.

This sequence joins TRBV19 and TRBJ2-7; possibly TRBD1 for D (6 bases). Trimming stripped 3 bases from V and 1 base from J, with 13 bases between. CDR3 size: 15 residues. CDR1 is LNHDA, CDR2 SQIVND, per germline (reference sequence). DNA for the CDR3: TGTGCCAGTAGTATGAGGGGGTCTACGTCCTACGAGCAGTACTTC. Encoded protein: CASSMRGSTSYEQYF. Variable domain in full (rest from reference TRBV19 and TRBJ2-7): DGGITQSPKYLFRKEGQNVTLSCEQNLNHDAMYWYRQDPGQGLRLIYYSQIVNDFQKGDIAEGYSVSREKKESFPLTVTSAQKNPTAFYLCASSMRGSTSYEQYFGPGTRLTVT.

The rearrangement joins TRBV5-1 to TRBJ1-6, with D maybe TRBD1 (6 bases). Germline CDR1 SGHRS, CDR2 YFSETQ. The length of the CDR3 is 16 residues. Trimming left V 0 bases short and J 7 bases short, with 14 bases between. The DNA for the CDR3 is TGCGCCAGCAGCTTGGTCCCCGGACAGTCCAATTCACCCCTCCACTTT. Residues: CASSLVPGQSNSPLHF.

The J gene is TRBJ2-4, the V gene TRBV11-2; TRBD1 aligns across 8 bases. V lost 1 base, J lost 7 bases, and 6 bases stayed unmatched. The CDR3 runs to 15 residues. Germline lookup yields CDR1 SGHAT and CDR2 FQNNGV. This chain's CDR3 is CASSLGAGGMNIQYF. CDR3 coding DNA: TGTGCCAGCAGCTTAGGCGCAGGGGGCATGAACATTCAGTACTTC.

J is TRBJ1-4 and V is TRBV24-1; maybe TRBD1 (5 bases). V dropped 4 bases and J dropped 7 bases, with 15 bases sitting between them. Per the germline V gene, CDR1 is KGHDR and CDR2 is SFDVKD. The length of the CDR3 is 15 residues. CDR3 nucleotides: TGTGCCACCAGTGACCTGGGACCCGGGGGTGAAAAACTGTTTTTT. It is translated as CATSDLGPGGEKLFF.

This clone was picked up a small number of times. The V and J genes are TRBV5-6 and TRBJ2-1; D is unresolved. V was shortened by 0 bases and J by 0 bases, with 7 bases between the two germline ends. This CDR3 is 15 amino acids long. Germline CDR1 reads SGHDT; CDR2 reads YYEEEE. CDR3 amino acids: CASSLDAVSYNEQFF. The CDR3, as DNA: TGTGCCAGCAGCTTGGATGCGGTCTCCTACAATGAGCAGTTCTTC.

This clone turned up a few times. The V call is TRBV19, the J call TRBJ1-6, with D unresolved. The V end was cut by 5 bases, the J end by 8 bases, with 10 bases between. Germline V gene sequence: CDR1 LNHDA, CDR2 SQIVND (reference sequence). The CDR3 totals 13 residues. This CDR3 reads CASSADRYSPLHF. DNA of the CDR3: TGTGCCAGTAGTGCTGACCGGTATTCACCCCTCCACTTT.

There are a few counts of this clone. The V gene is TRBV6-5, the J gene TRBJ1-3; 8 bases align to TRBD1. CDR1 is MNHEY and CDR2 is SVGAGI in the germline V gene. The CDR3 covers 15 residues. Losses at the gene ends were 2 bases for V and 1 base for J; bases not matched to a gene: 1. Here the CDR3 reads CASSYQGASGNTIYF. Here the CDR3 DNA reads TGTGCCAGCAGTTACCAGGGGGCATCTGGAAACACCATATATTTT.

CDR3: CASSVGLAGAKGTDTQYF. In DNA form, the CDR3 reads TGCGCCAGCAGCGTTGGACTAGCGGGGGCCAAGGGAACAGATACGCAGTATTTT. This rearrangement joins TRBV5-1 to TRBJ2-3; 13 positions agree with TRBD2. Germline CDR1 reads SGHRS; CDR2 reads YFSETQ. J lost 3 bases, V lost 4 bases, and 11 bases had no gene match. This CDR3 region has 18 residues.

This chain joins TRBV12-3 or TRBV12-4 and TRBJ1-1, with D tentatively TRBD1 (6 bases). V was shortened by 6 bases and J by 4 bases, with 12 bases between the two germline ends. There are 13 residues in the CDR3. The CDR3 DNA reads as TGTGCCAGCAGGAGGGGGGGCGGCACTGAAGCTTTCTTT. Its protein product is CASRRGGGTEAFF.

The rearrangement joins TRBV5-4 to TRBJ2-3; tentatively, D is TRBD2 (5 bases). Germline values: CDR1 SGHNT, CDR2 YYREEE (reference sequence). V was clipped by 4 bases and J by 2 bases, with 5 bases between them. The CDR3 extends over 12 amino acids. DNA for the CDR3: TGTGCCAGCAGCCGGGACACAGATACGCAGTATTTT. It encodes CASSRDTDTQYF.

There are a few counts of this clone. CDR3 protein: CASSFPQESETQYF. DNA of the CDR3: TGTGCCAGCAGTTTCCCACAGGAGTCGGAGACCCAGTACTTC. V gene TRBV28 combines with J gene TRBJ2-5, with D perhaps TRBD1 (5 bases). The CDR3 totals 14 residues. V lost 3 bases, J lost 5 bases, and 13 bases lay in between. The germline gives CDR1 MDHEN, CDR2 SYDVKM. Based on the CDR3 plus reference TRBV28 and TRBJ2-5, the full variable domain is DVKVTQSSRYLVKRTGEKVFLECVQDMDHENMFWYRQDPGLGLRLIYFSYDVKMKEKGDIPEGYSVSREKKERFSLILESASTNQTSMYLCASSFPQESETQYFGPGTRLLVL.

This clone came up once. The chain uses TRBV5-6 and TRBJ1-5; 7 nucleotides agree with TRBD1. The CDR3 length is 15 residues. CDR1 is SGHDT, CDR2 YYEEEE, per germline. Trimming cost V 5 bases and J 7 bases; bases outside gene matches: 12. The CDR3, as DNA: TGTGCCAGCAGTTTCTGGGGACAGTTGAAGCAGCCCCAGCATTTT. Translated: CASSFWGQLKQPQHF.

This clone has a single count. The V and J genes are TRBV7-9 and TRBJ1-1; D may be TRBD1 (5 bases). Per germline, CDR1 SEHNR and CDR2 FQNEAQ (reference sequence). There are 13 residues in the CDR3. Trimming removed 4 bases from V and 11 bases from J, with 17 bases in between. Here the CDR3 reads CASSSLGVVRAFF. In nucleotides, the CDR3 is TGTGCCAGCAGCTCCCTGGGGGTCGTCCGGGCTTTCTTT.